This is a list of T cell receptor beta chains from one sample in a study of blood T cell repertoires in COVID-19. Here immunoSEQ multiplex PCR was the method, and the copy in TCRdb shows in-frame clones only, minus some. This table has around 270,000 clones, 80% to 90% appearing once. The material sequenced was PBMCs or T cells enriched from blood (not recorded which). These TCRs come from a woman in her thirties who had recovered from COVID-19. Each CDR3 is given with its conserved first and last residue. The D gene is left open where the match is weak. Size is stated for part of the rows, as once, few or many counts, or as a class when the clone is expanded.

j_call,v_call,clone_size,d_call,cdr3_aa,cdr3_nt
TRBJ2-3,TRBV7-7,.,.,CASSLTDTYTDTQYF,TGTGCCAGCAGCTTAACCGATACCTACACAGATACGCAGTATTTT
TRBJ2-7,TRBV5-1,.,.,CASSLGAGREQYF,TGCGCCAGCAGCTTGGGGGCAGGGCGCGAGCAGTACTTC
TRBJ1-2,TRBV15,once,TRBD1,CATSRDTGGNTF,TGTGCCACCAGCAGAGACACAGGGGGCAACACCTTC
TRBJ1-2,TRBV28,.,.,CASSFLEQANYGYTF,TGTGCCAGCAGTTTCCTGGAGCAAGCTAACTATGGCTACACCTTC
TRBJ2-5,TRBV12-3/TRBV12-4,.,.,CASSFEETQYF,TGTGCCAGCAGTTTCGAAGAGACCCAGTACTTC
TRBJ1-2,TRBV6-2/TRBV6-3,.,.,CASSYQRGYGYTF,TGTGCCAGCAGTTATCAAAGGGGCTATGGCTACACCTTC
TRBJ1-1,TRBV3-1/TRBV3-2,.,.,CASSHTSTEAFF,TGTGCCAGCAGCCATACTAGCACTGAAGCTTTCTTT
TRBJ2-3,TRBV10-2,.,.,CASINRGSTDTQYF,TGCGCCAGCATCAATAGGGGGAGCACAGATACGCAGTATTTT
TRBJ1-2,TRBV3-1/TRBV3-2,.,TRBD1,CASSLEAGGEYGYTF,TGTGCCAGCAGTTTAGAGGCAGGGGGCGAGTATGGCTACACCTTC
TRBJ2-1,TRBV27,.,TRBD2,CASYPTGLLYNEQFF,TGTGCCAGCTATCCCACGGGACTACTCTACAATGAGCAGTTCTTC
TRBJ1-5,TRBV27,many,.,CASSDRPEMAQHF,TGTGCCAGCAGTGACAGGCCTGAGATGGCCCAGCATTTT
TRBJ2-7,TRBV5-4,.,.,CASSFSVSYEQYF,TGTGCCAGCAGCTTTTCCGTCTCCTACGAGCAGTACTTC
TRBJ1-5,TRBV12-3/TRBV12-4,.,.,CASSLGGWQPQHF,TGTGCCAGCAGTTTAGGAGGCTGGCAGCCCCAGCATTTT
TRBJ1-1,TRBV28,.,TRBD1,CASSLFDRENTEAFF,TGTGCCAGCAGTCTCTTTGACAGGGAGAACACTGAAGCTTTCTTT
TRBJ1-1,TRBV19,.,.,CASSIRGSLGWNTEAFF,TGTGCCAGTAGTATCAGAGGGTCCCTTGGATGGAACACTGAAGCTTTCTTT
TRBJ2-5,TRBV7-9,.,TRBD2,CASSQALTSGGQETQYF,TGTGCCAGCAGCCAGGCGTTAACTAGCGGCGGCCAAGAGACCCAGTACTTC
TRBJ2-7,TRBV15,.,TRBD1,CATSRKRDSDYEQYF,TGTGCCACCAGCAGAAAACGGGACAGTGACTACGAGCAGTACTTC
TRBJ1-5,TRBV6-5,.,TRBD1,CASSYNRGPHQPQHF,TGTGCCAGCAGTTACAACAGGGGGCCCCATCAGCCCCAGCATTTT
TRBJ2-1,TRBV18,.,.,CASSPRTVYNEQFF,TGTGCCAGCTCACCTCGAACAGTCTACAATGAGCAGTTCTTC
TRBJ2-7,TRBV5-1,few,TRBD1,CASSLGGQGNYEQYF,TGCGCCAGCAGCTTGGGAGGACAGGGAAACTACGAGCAGTACTTC
TRBJ1-5,TRBV19,.,TRBD1,CASSLGWTGVANQPQHF,TGTGCCAGTAGTCTAGGATGGACAGGGGTAGCCAATCAGCCCCAGCATTTT
TRBJ2-2,TRBV27,.,.,CASSPDTRPNTGELFF,TGTGCCAGCTCTCCCGACACTCGTCCCAACACCGGGGAGCTGTTTTTT
TRBJ2-1,TRBV5-1,.,.,CASSLSPGGDDEQFF,TGCGCCAGCAGCTTAAGTCCAGGAGGGGACGATGAGCAGTTCTTC
TRBJ1-5,TRBV5-8,.,.,CASSLDGRNQPQHF,TGTGCCAGCAGCTTGGACGGTCGCAATCAGCCCCAGCATTTT